This passage covers 26 T cell receptor beta chains from one sample sequenced in a study of prognosis after radiotherapy for stage I lung cancer. From genomic DNA, two-round multiplex PCR was used to amplify TCR beta CDR3. First-round PCR, the initial amplification, used primers specific to each TRBV and TRBJ gene. One entry per CDR3 protein, called by TCRdb with MiXCR from the multiplex PCR reads. The profile shows over 15,000 distinct CDR3 sequences, roughly 55% of them singletons. Sequences were derived from PBMCs, sampled before or after stereotactic body radiation therapy (not recorded which). The source is a donor over 45 with non-small cell lung cancer.

The rearrangement links TRBV7-3 to TRBJ2-1; maybe TRBD2 (5 bases). Deletions cut 2 bases from V and 5 bases from J, with 7 bases between. CDR1 is SGHTA and CDR2 is FQGTGA in the germline V gene. This CDR3 region has 13 residues. As DNA, the CDR3 is TGTGCCAGCAGCTTAGACGGGAACAATGAGCAGTTCTTC. This gives the protein CASSLDGNNEQFF. The variable domain in full, completed from reference TRBV7-3 and TRBJ2-1, reads GAGVSQTPSNKVTEKGKYVELRCDPISGHTALYWYRQSLGQGPEFLIYFQGTGAADDSGLPNDRFFAVRPEGSVSTLKIQRTERGDSAVYLCASSLDGNNEQFFGPGTRLTVL.

V gene TRBV7-9 combines with J gene TRBJ1-2; no clear D. CDR1 and CDR2 (germline): SEHNR, FQNEAQ (reference sequence). Trimming took off 4 bases at V and 3 bases at J, with 6 bases between the two ends. The CDR3 length is 12 residues. The CDR3 DNA reads as TGTGCCAGCAGCTCCGGGGACTATGGCTACACCTTC. Translation gives CASSSGDYGYTF.

The chain carries TRBV15 and TRBJ2-1; D remains ambiguous. Trimming shortened V by 3 bases and J by 5 bases, and 17 bases separated the two germline ends. There are 16 residues in the CDR3. Germline-derived CDR1 and CDR2 are LNHNV and YYDKDF (reference sequence). The CDR3 DNA sequence: TGTGCCACCAGCAGGCGGTGGGCGGTAGTGAACAATGAGCAGTTCTTC. This encodes CATSRRWAVVNNEQFF.

Turning to this clonotype: The DNA is left out, because the CDR3 cannot be placed on it with certainty; the CDR3 is given as TCRdb lists it. V is TRBV6-2 or TRBV6-3 and J is TRBJ2-3; the table's TRBD2 call for D was not verified on the DNA. CDR1 and CDR2 (germline): MNHEY, SVGEGT. 24 amino acids form the CDR3, both terminal residues included. The CDR3 sequence: CASSEASGTGQFFGPGTPRDTQYF.

In regard to this clonotype: A read error is likely here: a far larger clone is one base away. This chain uses TRBV3-1 with TRBJ2-7; 13 nucleotides agree with TRBD2. The end of the DNA is better explained by TRBJ2-5, so the J call may be wrong. Germline V CDR1 and CDR2: LGHDT, YNNKEL (reference sequence). This CDR3 region has 17 residues. The CDR3 DNA is TGTGCCAGCAGCCCACGGACTAGCGGGAGTGGGATGGAGACCCAGTACTTC. Its protein product is CASSPRTSGSGMETQYF.

This clonotype occurred many times. The chain combines TRBV5-5 with TRBJ2-1, with 8 bases matching TRBD1. This CDR3 region has 15 residues. J gave up 8 bases and V 4 bases, and 11 bases lay outside the gene matches. The germline V gene encodes CDR1 SGHKS and CDR2 YYEKEE (reference sequence). Here the CDR3 reads CASSEGQAVGDEQFF. The DNA of the CDR3 is TGTGCCAGCAGCGAGGGACAGGCAGTCGGGGATGAGCAGTTCTTC.

The rearrangement joins TRBV5-1 to TRBJ2-7; 13 nucleotides align to TRBD2. Germline assignment: CDR1 SGHRS and CDR2 YFSETQ. The CDR3 length is 15 residues. With 4 bases clipped from V and 4 bases from J, the junction kept 5 bases outside the gene matches. The CDR3 reads CASSDGLAGEYEQYF. The CDR3 nucleotides are TGCGCCAGCAGCGACGGACTAGCGGGAGAATACGAGCAGTACTTC.

With regard to this clonotype: A single base is all that separates this from a far larger clone, so a read error is likely. The rearrangement uses TRBV6-6 and TRBJ1-3; D ambiguous. The germline V gene encodes CDR1 MNHNY and CDR2 SVGAGI (reference sequence). Trimming removed 10 bases from V and 0 bases from J, with 13 bases in between. The CDR3 length is 14 residues. The CDR3 region is CAITEVTSGNTIYF. The CDR3 DNA reads as TGTGCCATCACCGAGGTTACCTCTGGAAACACCATATATTTT.

The J gene is TRBJ2-7, the V gene TRBV11-2; TRBD1 might be the D (6 bases). The germline V gene has CDR1 SGHAT and CDR2 FQNNGV. The V end was cut by 8 bases, the J end by 0 bases, with 11 bases between. The CDR3 loop spans 13 amino acids. The CDR3 nucleotides are TGTGCCAGCGGCCAACAGGGCTCCTACGAGCAGTACTTC. Translating it yields CASGQQGSYEQYF.

V is TRBV11-2 and J is TRBJ1-1; D gene unclear. Trimming removed 1 base at V and 4 bases at J, with 13 bases between. Germline loops: CDR1 SGHAT, CDR2 FQNNGV. The CDR3 length is 15 residues. The CDR3 region has the DNA TGTGCCAGCAGCTTAGCCCAATTGGTGCGCACTGAAGCTTTCTTT. Amino acid sequence: CASSLAQLVRTEAFF.

Concerning this clonotype: A junction end diverges from the germline sequence, so it may reflect a read error. This sequence joins TRBV12-3 or TRBV12-4 and TRBJ2-7; D is perhaps TRBD2 (7 bases). The CDR3 runs 12 residues. The CDR3 bases are TGTGCCAGAAATCGGGGGGCGCGGGAGCAATACTTC. It yields the protein CARNRGAREQYF.

This clonotype has ten or more counts. The chain couples TRBV5-1 to TRBJ2-5, with D possibly matching TRBD1 (5 bases). Looked up from germline, CDR1 is SGHRS and CDR2 is YFSETQ. This CDR3 spans 16 amino acids. The ends were cut back, 3 bases at V and 1 base at J, with 16 bases in the middle. The CDR3 loop reads CASSSGSGHRQETQYF. The CDR3 coding sequence is TGCGCCAGCAGCTCCGGCTCAGGGCATCGCCAAGAGACCCAGTACTTC.

Worth noting for this clonotype: A far bigger clonotype differs at one base, so this is likely a read error. The DNA for the CDR3 is TGTGCCTGGAGTGGGGAAGGGGGCAATGAGCAGTTCTTC. Protein: CAWSGEGGNEQFF. The V call is TRBV30, the J call TRBJ2-5; D perhaps matches TRBD1 (6 bases). The J call may be faulty, since TRBJ2-1 better matches the DNA end. Germline V lookup: CDR1 GTSNPN, CDR2 SVGIG (reference sequence). This CDR3 comprises 13 residues.

As for this clonotype: A read error is the likely source, as a far larger clone sits one nucleotide away. The chain links TRBV6-1 to TRBJ2-1, with D unresolved. Germline lookup yields CDR1 MNHNS and CDR2 SASEGT. The CDR3 is 13 residues long. The CDR3 sequence: CAISYRPRLEQFF. The DNA for the CDR3 is TGTGCCATCAGTTACCGACCGAGGTTGGAGCAGTTCTTC.

This clonotype was recorded at least ten times. The chain carries TRBV7-9 and TRBJ1-4; 7 bases match TRBD1. This CDR3 is built from 15 residues. Germline V gene sequence: CDR1 SEHNR, CDR2 FQNEAQ (reference sequence). After removal of 3 bases from V and 4 bases from J, the junction contained 5 bases not matched to a gene. This CDR3 is CASSFPGTVNEKLFF. The CDR3 nucleotides read TGTGCCAGCAGCTTTCCCGGGACAGTTAATGAAAAACTGTTTTTT.

The V gene is TRBV6-1, the J gene TRBJ2-3; 12 positions match TRBD2. V dropped 0 bases and J dropped 6; count of bases not matched to a gene: 4. CDR1 is MNHNS and CDR2 is SASEGT in the germline V gene. This CDR3 is 16 amino acids long. The CDR3 sequence: CASSEALAGGRDTQYF. The CDR3 DNA is TGTGCCAGCAGTGAAGCGCTAGCGGGAGGGAGGGATACGCAGTATTTT.

V and J are TRBV12-3 or TRBV12-4 and TRBJ1-2, with a tentative D call TRBD1 (5 bases). There are 15 residues in the CDR3. V was clipped by 1 base and J by 3 bases, with 12 bases between them. In nucleotides, the CDR3 is TGTGCCAGCAGTTTAGGACAGCCCCCCTACTATGGCTACACCTTC. This translates into CASSLGQPPYYGYTF.

At least ten counts were recorded for this clonotype. The chain joins TRBV24-1 to TRBJ2-2, with 7 nucleotides matching TRBD2. V was clipped by 7 bases and J by 6 bases; unmatched bases: 4. The length of the CDR3 is 13 residues. Germline lookup yields CDR1 KGHDR and CDR2 SFDVKD. The CDR3 region has the DNA TGTGCCACCAGCTTGACTAGCTCCGGGGAGCTGTTTTTT. Translated, it gives CATSLTSSGELFF.

This clonotype is medium-sized within its sample. The rearrangement uses TRBV12-3 or TRBV12-4 and TRBJ2-7, with D possibly TRBD2 on 5 matching bases. V lost 1 base and J lost 7, with 20 bases in between. This CDR3 has 16 residues. The CDR3: CASSLGGLARSGEQYF. CDR3 nucleotide sequence: TGTGCCAGCAGTTTAGGAGGCCTAGCCAGGTCTGGGGAGCAGTACTTC.

This clonotype showed up just once. This likely traces to a read error, being one base from a far larger clone. The chain is built from TRBV6-8 and TRBJ2-7, with 8 bases aligning to TRBD1. Germline trimming cut 7 bases from V and 5 bases from J; bases unmatched to any gene: 13. CDR1 is MNHGY, CDR2 SAAAGT, per germline. The CDR3 is 15 amino acids. The CDR3 DNA is TGTGCCAGCATTGATTTTCGGACAGGGAAACACGAGCAGTACTTC. This encodes CASIDFRTGKHEQYF.

This rearrangement joins TRBV6-1 to TRBJ2-7; D possibly matches TRBD1 or TRBD2 (6 bases each). Looked up from germline, CDR1 is MNHNS and CDR2 is SASEGT. CDR3 length equals 13 residues. The V end lost 6 bases, the J end lost 2 bases, and 11 bases lay between the germline ends. The CDR3 protein is CASRDRTTYEQYF. CDR3 DNA sequence: TGTGCCAGCAGAGACAGGACTACCTACGAGCAGTACTTC.

By share, this clonotype counts as medium-sized. This chain joins TRBV11-2 and TRBJ2-1; possible D gene TRBD1, 6 bases. Germline V lookup: CDR1 SGHAT, CDR2 FQNNGV. CDR3 size: 15 residues. V lost 1 base and J 4 bases, leaving 11 bases between the germline ends. CDR3 DNA sequence: TGTGCCAGCAGCTTAGCTGGGACACTATACAATGAGCAGTTCTTC. As protein: CASSLAGTLYNEQFF.

This clonotype was counted at least ten times. The CDR3 sequence is CASSRDGNNEQFF. Written as DNA, the CDR3 is TGTGCCAGTAGCCGGGACGGGAACAATGAGCAGTTCTTC. The chain uses TRBV19 and TRBJ2-1; tentatively, D is TRBD1 or TRBD2 (5 bases each). Per germline, CDR1 LNHDA and CDR2 SQIVND (reference sequence). The CDR3 totals 13 residues. Trimming left V 6 bases short and J 5 bases short, with 11 bases between.

Notes on this clonotype: It may be a read error: a sequence one base away is much more abundant. The CDR3 region is CASSLGPAGGTQYF. CDR3 sequence (DNA): TGTGCCAGCAGCCTCGGACCAGCGGGAGGGACGCAGTATTTT. This rearrangement joins TRBV14 to TRBJ2-3; TRBD2 agrees at 10 bases. This CDR3 contains 14 residues. V was clipped by 4 bases and J by 9 bases; unmatched bases: 7. Germline loops: CDR1 SGHDN, CDR2 FVKESK.

Many counts were recorded for this clonotype. The chain carries TRBV10-3 and TRBJ2-5; TRBD2 is a possible D gene (5 bases). Germline V gives CDR1 ENHRY, CDR2 SYGVKD. The CDR3 covers 12 residues. With 3 bases removed from V and 10 bases from J, the gap between germline ends came to 12 bases. As DNA, the CDR3 is TGTGCCATCAGTGAAGTTAAGGGAGACCAGTACTTC. It translates to CAISEVKGDQYF.

Points on this clonotype: A far larger clone is one nucleotide away, so this likely arose from a read error. This chain joins TRBV11-3 and TRBJ2-7; D unclear. CDR1 is SGHNT and CDR2 is YENEEA in the germline V gene. The V gene lost 6 bases and the J gene lost 3 bases, with 15 bases spanning the gap. The CDR3 consists of 14 residues. The CDR3 region is CASSYSAPNYEQYF. In DNA, the CDR3 is TGTGCCAGCAGTTACAGTGCCCCCAACTACGAGCAGTACTTC.